These 12 T cell receptor beta chains were sequenced from one sample in a study of blood T cells in healthy people across ages (dated by TCRdb to 2013 to 2016). The library relied on 5' RACE. The sequencer was an Illumina HiSeq 2500. A second roughly 7 to 11 cycle PCR used a sample-barcoded 5' primer and a J-beta primer mix. TCRdb ran its own pipeline on the public reads, namely fastp trimming at Q25 and MiXCR clone calling, and kept in-frame beta chains. All rows with the same CDR3 protein become a single entry with the most common DNA and genes. Across this sample there are hundreds of thousands of distinct CDR3 sequences, with roughly half seen only once. The biggest ten clones account for roughly 14% of the sample. The sample consisted of blood. The receptor source for this set is a woman aged 80 or over in good health.

V and J are TRBV27 and TRBJ2-3; the match to TRBD1 covers 8 bases. The CDR3 length is 19 residues. Germline V gene sequence: CDR1 MNHEY, CDR2 SMNVEV (reference sequence). The trim removed 1 base at V and 10 bases at J, leaving 22 bases unmatched. DNA for the CDR3: TGTGCCAGCAGTTTATACTTCCAGGGGGCGGAAGGGACGGGAAATCCGCAGTATTTT. Translated, it gives CASSLYFQGAEGTGNPQYF.

The V call is TRBV28, the J call TRBJ2-2, with D perhaps TRBD1 (5 bases). The germline gives CDR1 MDHEN, CDR2 SYDVKM. This CDR3 is 14 amino acids long. Trimming pared 6 bases from V and 3 bases from J, leaving 11 bases between. The CDR3 here is CASRTTGDTGELFF. The CDR3 DNA reads TGTGCCAGCAGGACCACAGGAGACACCGGGGAGCTGTTTTTT.

This clonotype came up many times. CDR3 sequence reads: CASSTYRGRTDTQYF. CDR3 DNA: TGTGCCAGCAGTACATACAGGGGCCGCACAGATACGCAGTATTTT. V usage is TRBV7-3 and J usage is TRBJ2-3; 7 nucleotides align to TRBD1. This CDR3 has 15 residues. V lost 6 bases to trimming and J lost 1 base; unmatched junction nucleotides: 7. Looked up from germline, CDR1 is SGHTA and CDR2 is FQGTGA.

This clonotype was observed a few times. This could be a read error, since a much larger clone is one nucleotide away. V gene TRBV7-3 combines with J gene TRBJ2-3; no clear D gene. The CDR3 totals 14 residues. From germline, CDR1 is SGHTA and CDR2 FQGTGA. CDR3 residues: CAGSLGRNTDTQYF. In nucleotides, the CDR3 is TGTGCCGGCAGCCTCGGACGGAACACAGATACGCAGTATTTT.

The V gene is TRBV14, the J gene TRBJ1-2; 7 positions agree with TRBD1. The CDR3 loop spans 15 amino acids. The V gene's germline CDR1 is SGHDN and CDR2 FVKESK. The J segment lost 0 bases and the V segment lost 5 bases, leaving 6 bases of the junction unmatched. This chain's CDR3 is CASSLHRGSNYGYTF. The CDR3 DNA reads TGTGCCAGCAGCTTGCACAGGGGATCTAACTATGGCTACACCTTC.

V and J are TRBV7-6 and TRBJ2-2, with D possibly TRBD1 on 5 matching bases. The CDR3 has 15 amino acids. The germline V gene has CDR1 SGHVS and CDR2 FNYEAQ. V lost 5 bases and J lost 7, with 17 bases in between. The CDR3 region has the DNA TGTGCCAGCAGCCCCTCGTCGGACGGACACGGGGAGCTGTTTTTT. Its translation is CASSPSSDGHGELFF.

For this clonotype: Just one base apart from a much larger clone, this may be a read error. The rearrangement joins TRBV9 to TRBJ2-1; the D gene is possibly TRBD1 (5 bases). The J call may be mistaken, given a closer DNA end match to TRBJ2-7. Germline lookup yields CDR1 SGDLS and CDR2 YYNGEE. CDR3 length equals 11 residues. The CDR3 sequence is CARSVGAEQYF. The CDR3 DNA is TGTGCCCGCAGCGTAGGGGCCGAGCAGTACTTC.

J is TRBJ2-3 and V is TRBV29-1, with 10 bases matching TRBD1. Germline values: CDR1 SQVTM, CDR2 ANQGSEA. V lost 7 bases, J lost 5 bases, and 9 bases stayed unmatched. The CDR3 runs to 14 residues. CDR3 bases: TGCAGCGGCCAGACAGGGGGCGGCGGAGATACGCAGTATTTT. This codes for CSGQTGGGGDTQYF.

Ten or more counts support this clonotype. The chain links TRBV29-1 to TRBJ2-1; D may be TRBD1 (5 bases). The CDR3 loop spans 14 amino acids. CDR1 and CDR2 from the germline V gene are SQVTM and ANQGSEA. The V and J ends lost 6 bases and 2 bases respectively, with 14 bases between them. The CDR3 loop is CSVAGQETYNEQFF. CDR3 DNA: TGCAGCGTCGCAGGGCAGGAAACCTACAATGAGCAGTTCTTC.

The chain joins TRBV20-1 to TRBJ2-7; D uncertain. Trimming left V 1 base short and J 1 base short, with 5 bases between. Germline V lookup: CDR1 DFQATT, CDR2 SNEGSKA (reference sequence). The CDR3 contains 12 residues. The CDR3 protein is CSARVGSYEQYF. The CDR3 DNA is TGCAGTGCTAGAGTCGGGTCCTACGAGCAGTACTTC.

The chain joins TRBV4-1 to TRBJ2-6; no definite D call. Deletions cut 0 bases from V and 0 bases from J, with 12 bases between. This CDR3 is 18 amino acids long. CDR1 and CDR2 (germline): MGHRA, YSYEKL. Written as DNA, the CDR3 is TGCGCCAGCAGCCAAGACTTACGTTCCTACTCTGGGGCCAACGTCCTGACTTTC. It specifies CASSQDLRSYSGANVLTF.

This clonotype was seen at least ten times. This chain joins TRBV9 and TRBJ2-3; perhaps TRBD2 as D (5 bases). Trimming removed 0 bases from V and 3 bases from J, with 11 bases in between. The CDR3 spans 15 residues. Germline V gives CDR1 SGDLS, CDR2 YYNGEE. In DNA form, the CDR3 reads TGTGCCAGCAGCGTAGCCCTAACGGGAACAGATACGCAGTATTTT. Translation: CASSVALTGTDTQYF.